Reported below is one TCR beta chain. What it binds is not known. This table comes from immunoSEQ multiplex PCR, and its TCRdb copy is limited to in-frame clones, with some not included. The data show about 100,000 clones, around nine tenths seen once. Germline CDR1 and CDR2: SEHNR and FQNEAQ (reference sequence). The CDR3 spans 14 residues. Trimming left V 5 bases short and J 5 bases short, with 15 bases between. These data come from a study of T cell responses to AZD1222 COVID-19 vaccine. The study's findings and limits: Repertoires were collected only later (after the peak T cell response had occurred).

The receptor was isolated from an adult in good health. The sample was peripheral blood, taken on day 0 of AZD1222 vaccination. The genes are TRBV7-9 and TRBJ1-2, with D hard to call. CDR3 in amino acids: CASSPDRSPYGYTF. The DNA of the CDR3 is TGTGCCAGCAGCCCGGACCGCTCGCCTTATGGCTACACCTTC. Together with reference TRBV7-9 and TRBJ1-2, the CDR3 gives the full variable domain: DTGVSQNPRHKITKRGQNVTFRCDPISEHNRLYWYRQTLGQGPEFLTYFQNEAQLEKSRLLSDRFSAERPKGSFSTLEIQRTEQGDSAMYLCASSPDRSPYGYTFGSGTRLTVV.